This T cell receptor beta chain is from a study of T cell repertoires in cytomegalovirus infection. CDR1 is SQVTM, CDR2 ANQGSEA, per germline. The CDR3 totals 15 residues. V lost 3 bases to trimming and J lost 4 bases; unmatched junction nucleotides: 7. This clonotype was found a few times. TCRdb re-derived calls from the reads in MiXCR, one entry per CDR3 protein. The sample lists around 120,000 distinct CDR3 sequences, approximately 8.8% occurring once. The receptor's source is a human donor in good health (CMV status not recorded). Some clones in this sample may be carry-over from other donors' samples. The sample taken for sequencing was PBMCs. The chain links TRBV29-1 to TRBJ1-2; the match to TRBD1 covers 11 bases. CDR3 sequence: CSVDEDRGHGYGYTF. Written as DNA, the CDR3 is TGCAGCGTTGATGAGGACAGGGGGCATGGCTATGGCTACACCTTC.